This T cell receptor (beta chain) comes out of a study of blood T cell repertoires in COVID-19. Study context: Spain, Italy and the United States supplied samples that represented acute and convalescent COVID-19. T cells, B-cell-depleted T cells, or PBMCs supplied cDNA or gDNA.

Original handling: From reference gene primer amplification, estimates of nucleated cell counts were derived. Repertoires were generated with immunoSEQ multiplex PCR, while TCRdb's copy carries only in-frame clones and drops some. The V and J calls and clone size were taken over from that table, and D and trimming were inferred from the DNA. The sample yields around 160,000 clones, roughly 84% seen once. Participants' reported clinical history set cohort assignment. Deletions cut 5 bases from V and 2 bases from J, with 7 bases between. This CDR3 has 12 residues. CDR1 is KGHSH, CDR2 LQKENI, per germline.

The sample consisted of PBMCs or T cells enriched from blood (not recorded which). The chain is built from TRBV18 and TRBJ2-7; D may be TRBD1 (5 bases). This TCR was sampled from a woman aged 45-65 years who had been exposed to COVID-19. The CDR3 spells CASSEDTYEQYF. The CDR3 DNA sequence: TGTGCCAGCTCAGAGGACACCTACGAGCAGTACTTC.